Reported below is one T cell receptor beta chain. These data are taken from a study of blood T cell repertoires in COVID-19. The wider study: Acute and convalescent COVID-19 specimens originated in the United States, Italy and Spain. Nucleic acid was either cDNA or gDNA, and it came from T cells, B-cell-depleted T cells, or PBMCs.

The CDR3 consists of 14 residues. Trimming cost V 7 bases and J 5 bases; bases outside gene matches: 9. Germline V lookup: CDR1 MNHEY, CDR2 SVGAGI. Authors' processing steps: Amplifying reference gene primers gave estimates of nucleated cell counts. Only in-frame clones appear in the TCRdb table, and some are missing; sequencing was by immunoSEQ multiplex PCR. V and J calls and clone size come straight from that table; D and trimming were deduced from the DNA. The table lists around 87,000 clones, approximately 90% of them singletons. This receptor was obtained from a man aged 50 to 59 with acute or convalescent COVID-19. This sequence joins TRBV6-5 and TRBJ1-2, with 8 nucleotides matching TRBD1. Sequences were obtained from peripheral blood. CDR3 coding DNA: TGTGCCAGCAAATCGGCAGGGGGCTTGTATGGCTACACCTTC. This encodes CASKSAGGLYGYTF.